The TCR beta chain under discussion was sequenced for a study of T cells after yellow fever vaccination. This clonotype was picked up a small number of times. The target antigen is unknown. The V segment lost 4 bases and the J segment 3 bases; nucleotides outside the gene matches: 5. Germline V lookup: CDR1 SQVTM, CDR2 ANQGSEA. The CDR3 sequence is 13 residues long. A single record per CDR3 protein comes from TCRdb applying MiXCR to the 5' RACE reads. This sample has under 550,000 distinct CDR3 sequences, with about a fifth found just once. Findings and limits, study-wide: Clones from primary vaccination mostly reappeared after the booster (about 97% CD4, under 90% CD8).

The chain carries TRBV29-1 and TRBJ2-7; 8 nucleotides line up with TRBD1. The sample in question was PBMCs, obtained approximately 22 days after the first yellow fever vaccination. The origin of this receptor is a young man who received the YFV17D yellow fever vaccine. CDR3 sequence: CSVVSGGDYEQYF. The CDR3 DNA reads as TGCAGCGTTGTTTCAGGGGGCGACTACGAGCAGTACTTC.